This TCR beta chain is drawn from a study of shared clonotypes between healthy human individuals. Turning to the study itself: A couple of women and a few men aged 18 to 49 served as donors.

This CDR3 has 12 amino acids. The germline gives CDR1 SQVTM, CDR2 ANQGSEA. J gave up 5 bases and V 4 bases, and 5 bases lay outside the gene matches. Sequencing used immunoSEQ multiplex PCR; TCRdb keeps in-frame clones, though not all of them. This repertoire shows about 380,000 clones, 96% found once; its top ten account for less than 0.35%. This TCR came from a young man in good health. The material sequenced was memory CD8+ T cells sorted from blood. Subset reported: CD45RO+ cells pooled with CCR7-negative TemRA cells. The chain couples TRBV29-1 to TRBJ2-7; 7 positions agree with TRBD1. This chain's CDR3 is CSVGQGLDEQYF. In DNA, the CDR3 is TGCAGCGTTGGACAGGGTTTGGACGAGCAGTACTTC.